The 22 T cell receptor beta chains below come from one sample, sequenced in a study of blood T cells in healthy people across ages. Through a sample-barcoded 5' primer and a J-beta primer mix, a second PCR was run for roughly 6 to 12 cycles. One entry per CDR3 protein, called by TCRdb with MiXCR from the 5' RACE reads. The sample includes some 920,000 distinct CDR3 sequences, roughly 50% of them seen just once. The material sequenced was blood. The source is a woman in her fifties or sixties in good health.

V usage is TRBV7-9 and J usage is TRBJ1-5; D not certain. Germline V gene sequence: CDR1 SEHNR, CDR2 FQNEAQ (reference sequence). The CDR3 spans 14 residues. The V end was cut by 5 bases, the J end by 5 bases, with 13 bases between. CDR3 protein: CASSPTEDYQPQHF. The CDR3 DNA is TGTGCCAGCAGCCCAACCGAAGATTATCAGCCCCAGCATTTT.

The rearrangement joins TRBV2 to TRBJ2-7; a possible D gene is TRBD2 (5 bases). Germline V CDR1 and CDR2: SNHLY, FYNNEI. The CDR3 covers 16 residues. V lost 6 bases and J 7 bases, leaving 25 bases between the germline ends. CDR3 bases: TGTGCCAGCAGCTTACCCGGAGTAGCGAAGAACAATGAGCAGTACTTC. Encoded protein: CASSLPGVAKNNEQYF. Supplemented by reference TRBV2 and TRBJ2-7, the full variable domain reads EPEVTQTPSHQVTQMGQEVILRCVPISNHLYFYWYRQILGQKVEFLVSFYNNEISEKSEIFDDQFSVERPDGSNFTLKIRSTKLEDSAMYFCASSLPGVAKNNEQYFGPGTRLTVT.

In its sample, this clonotype was seen a few times. The chain combines TRBV5-1 with TRBJ2-1; TRBD2 matches at 12 bases. Germline V gene sequence: CDR1 SGHRS, CDR2 YFSETQ. The CDR3 runs 16 residues. The V and J ends lost 3 bases and 10 bases, in that order; junction bases with no gene match: 11. CDR3 region: CASSSTASGRAGEQFF. The CDR3 bases are TGCGCCAGCAGCTCGACCGCTAGCGGGAGGGCCGGAGAGCAGTTCTTC.

This clonotype was observed a handful of times. The chain couples TRBV4-2 to TRBJ2-3, with D tentatively TRBD1 (6 bases). CDR3 size: 18 residues. Germline loops: CDR1 LGHNA, CDR2 YNFKEQ. Trimming removed 0 bases at V and 0 bases at J, with 16 bases between. CDR3 in DNA: TGTGCCAGCAGCCAAGAGGGCGGACAGAGATCCAGCACAGATACGCAGTATTTT. This gives the protein CASSQEGGQRSSTDTQYF.

The rearrangement uses TRBV11-2 and TRBJ2-5, with a weak D call TRBD2 (5 bases). The CDR3 length is 16 residues. The ends were cut back, 1 base at V and 3 bases at J, with 15 bases in the middle. In germline, CDR1 is SGHAT, CDR2 FQNNGV. CDR3 protein: CASSLAGGGSEETQYF. In DNA form, the CDR3 reads TGTGCCAGCAGCTTAGCAGGAGGAGGCTCTGAAGAGACCCAGTACTTC.

The V and J genes are TRBV29-1 and TRBJ2-7, with D perhaps TRBD1 (6 bases). The V and J ends lost 4 bases and 7 bases respectively, with 26 bases between them. Germline assignment: CDR1 SQVTM and CDR2 ANQGSEA. This CDR3 is 16 amino acids long. The CDR3 DNA reads TGCAGCGTTGTTCATTCGGACAGCCCTCTGAACAATGAGCAGTACTTC. It encodes CSVVHSDSPLNNEQYF.

Comments on this clonotype: A much larger clone differs by one base, so this may be a read error. V usage is TRBV6-5 and J usage is TRBJ2-5; D remains unclear. The germline V and J ends were trimmed by 2 bases and 5 bases, with 3 bases remaining between them. The germline CDR1 and CDR2 sequences are MNHEY and SVGAGI. The CDR3 is 11 amino acids. CDR3 residues: CASSYDETQYF. The CDR3 DNA follows: TGTGCCAGCAGTTACGACGAGACCCAGTACTTC.

J is TRBJ2-6 and V is TRBV25-1, with D possibly matching TRBD1 (5 bases). With 4 bases removed from V and 0 bases from J, the gap between germline ends came to 10 bases. Germline lookup yields CDR1 MGHDK and CDR2 SYGVNS. This CDR3 is 16 amino acids long. The CDR3 spells CASSGRQNSGANVLTF. The CDR3 bases are TGTGCCAGCAGTGGACGACAGAACTCTGGGGCCAACGTCCTGACTTTC.

The table lists this clonotype with a count of one. This chain links TRBV11-2 with TRBJ1-2; TRBD1 is a possible D gene (5 bases). From germline, CDR1 is SGHAT and CDR2 FQNNGV. The CDR3 consists of 14 residues. V lost 2 bases, J lost 8 bases, and 15 bases lay in between. CDR3 region: CASSLSAGMEGYTF. DNA for the CDR3: TGTGCCAGCAGCTTATCGGCAGGGATGGAGGGCTACACCTTC. Full variable domain (missing parts from reference TRBV11-2 and TRBJ1-2): EAGVAQSPRYKIIEKRQSVAFWCNPISGHATLYWYQQILGQGPKLLIQFQNNGVVDDSQLPKDRFSAERLKGVDSTLKIQPAKLEDSAVYLCASSLSAGMEGYTFGSGTRLTVV.

The genes are TRBV4-2 and TRBJ1-6, with D uncertain. This CDR3 is built from 14 residues. Germline CDR1 and CDR2: LGHNA and YNFKEQ. V dropped 0 bases and J dropped 7 bases, with 7 bases sitting between them. CDR3 in DNA: TGTGCCAGCAGCCAAGACAGTCTGAATTCACCCCTCCACTTT. Its protein is CASSQDSLNSPLHF.

This clonotype has a handful of counts. The V gene is TRBV7-2, the J gene TRBJ2-7, with a weak D call TRBD2 (5 bases). Germline CDR1 and CDR2: SGHTA and FQGNSA. The CDR3 is 15 residues long. V dropped 1 base and J dropped 1 base, with 11 bases sitting between them. The chain's CDR3 is CASSLDRLPSYEQYF. DNA for the CDR3: TGTGCCAGCAGCTTAGATAGACTACCTTCCTACGAGCAGTACTTC.

Only a few counts were recorded for this clonotype. A much larger clone differs by one base, so this may be a read error. This chain links TRBV28 with TRBJ2-7; D uncertain. Germline V CDR1 and CDR2: MDHEN, SYDVKM. The CDR3 has 13 amino acids. The germline V and J ends were trimmed by 5 bases and 7 bases, with 15 bases remaining between them. CDR3 DNA: TGTGCCAGCAGTGTTCCTCTAAGGGATGAGCAGTACTTC. The encoded protein is CASSVPLRDEQYF.

The chain employs TRBV7-9 and TRBJ2-3, with 7 bases matching TRBD1. V shed 5 bases, J shed 2 bases, and the junction held 7 bases outside the gene matches. The CDR3 has 15 amino acids. Germline assignment: CDR1 SEHNR and CDR2 FQNEAQ (reference sequence). CDR3 nucleotides: TGTGCCAGCAGCATTACAGGGGTGCACACAGATACGCAGTATTTT. Its translation is CASSITGVHTDTQYF.

This clonotype has a count of ten or more. The V call is TRBV12-3 or TRBV12-4, the J call TRBJ2-5; possible D gene TRBD2, 5 bases. V was clipped by 7 bases and J by 4 bases, with 16 bases between them. This CDR3 is built from 14 residues. The CDR3 DNA sequence: TGTGCCAGCAACCCCCTCGGAGGCGGAGAGACCCAGTACTTC. This translates into CASNPLGGGETQYF.

This clonotype was counted only a few times. The J gene is TRBJ2-3, the V gene TRBV9; 7 bases agree with TRBD2. V gave up 0 bases and J gave up 5 bases; unmatched junction bases: 12. The germline CDR1 and CDR2 sequences are SGDLS and YYNGEE. The CDR3 runs 17 residues. The CDR3 region has the DNA TGTGCCAGCAGCGTAGGGATAGGGAGGGCTTCGTTAGATACGCAGTATTTT. Translation: CASSVGIGRASLDTQYF.

The chain recombines TRBV9 with TRBJ2-5; D is undetermined. Germline assignment: CDR1 SGDLS and CDR2 YYNGEE. This CDR3 is 12 amino acids long. V lost 3 bases to trimming and J lost 4 bases, with 7 bases between them. CDR3 sequence (DNA): TGTGCCAGCAGCGATTTTCGAGAGACCCAGTACTTC. Encoded protein: CASSDFRETQYF.

V usage is TRBV20-1 and J usage is TRBJ2-5; 11 nucleotides agree with TRBD2. The CDR3 runs 19 residues. The junction had 22 bases not matched to a gene; V was cut back by 7 bases and J by 3 bases. Germline V gives CDR1 DFQATT, CDR2 SNEGSKA (reference sequence). The CDR3 loop reads CSGTPPVPGLAVGEETQYF. CDR3 in DNA: TGCAGTGGCACCCCCCCAGTCCCGGGACTAGCGGTGGGGGAAGAGACCCAGTACTTC.

In this sample, this clonotype turned up a few times. Here the CDR3 DNA reads TGCAGCGTTGCGTCGAGGTCAAACTACGAGCAGTACTTC. Translation gives CSVASRSNYEQYF. This rearrangement joins TRBV29-1 to TRBJ2-5, with D uncertain. The J call is doubtful: the DNA matches TRBJ2-7 better. Per germline, CDR1 SQVTM and CDR2 ANQGSEA. The CDR3 runs 13 residues.

The rearrangement uses TRBV25-1 and TRBJ2-7; D remains ambiguous. The DNA end is more similar to TRBJ2-5, so the J call may be wrong. The CDR3 is 15 amino acids. Germline lookup yields CDR1 MGHDK and CDR2 SYGVNS. The chain's CDR3 is CASSPPGPLWETQYF. CDR3 in DNA: TGTGCCAGCAGTCCTCCGGGTCCCCTTTGGGAGACCCAGTACTTC.

The V and J genes are TRBV27 and TRBJ2-7; 8 bases match TRBD1. V shed 2 bases, J shed 4 bases, and the junction held 16 bases outside the gene matches. The CDR3 has 18 residues. Germline V gene sequence: CDR1 MNHEY, CDR2 SMNVEV (reference sequence). CDR3 sequence (DNA): TGTGCCAGCAGTTTAGGCCCCTCTATTCAGGGGGCAAAATACGAGCAGTACTTC. As protein: CASSLGPSIQGAKYEQYF.

The chain combines TRBV29-1 with TRBJ2-1, with 11 positions matching TRBD2. CDR3 size: 15 residues. V lost 6 bases and J lost 1; bases outside the gene matches: 5. CDR1 is SQVTM, CDR2 ANQGSEA, per germline. DNA of the CDR3: TGCAGCGTACAACTAGCGGGAGCTTCCTACAATGAGCAGTTCTTC. This encodes CSVQLAGASYNEQFF.

Many counts were recorded for this clonotype. V is TRBV7-2 and J is TRBJ2-3; D is uncertain. The germline gives CDR1 SGHTA, CDR2 FQGNSA. This CDR3 is 13 amino acids long. The V and J ends lost 6 bases and 2 bases respectively, with 9 bases between them. This CDR3 is CASSLIATDTQYF. The CDR3 nucleotides read TGTGCCAGCAGTTTGATAGCCACAGATACGCAGTATTTT.